This T cell receptor beta chain comes out of a study of a mutant IDH1 vaccine in newly diagnosed glioma. For the study at large: Once 4-6 weeks had passed after radiotherapy alone, vaccination started, or it started with temozolomide cycles. The therapy given earlier, which was standard therapy, consisted of radiotherapy, temozolomide, or both, and most of the patients received both.

Time point described: week 23, last vaccination. With topical imiquimod, each dose of the vaccine consisted of 300 ug of mutant IDH1 20-mer peptide. TCRdb keeps only in-frame clones here, not all; method: immunoSEQ multiplex PCR. This sample has some 80,000 clones, with 85% found just once. This CDR3 has 14 residues. The V gene's germline CDR1 is SNHLY and CDR2 FYNNEI. V lost 3 bases and J lost 3, with 9 bases in between. Points on this clone: Its antigen is currently unknown. The identical CDR3 is also encoded by other nucleotide sequences in the sample.

This sequence originates from a woman aged 50 to 60 with glioma. The chain combines TRBV2 with TRBJ1-5, with unresolved D. Sequencing used PBMCs, obtained from a glioma patient whose treatment included an IDH1 peptide vaccine. In nucleotides, the CDR3 is TGTGCCAGCAGTGATCGGCAGCTCAATCAGCCCCAGCATTTT. Translated, it gives CASSDRQLNQPQHF.